Listed here are 24 T cell receptor beta chains from one sample, sequenced in a study of neurological immune-mediated disorders. TCRdb used MiXCR to reprocess the 5' RACE reads, holding one entry per CDR3 protein. The sample includes approximately 66,000 distinct CDR3 sequences, under 3.5% of them seen just once. The sample comprised PBMCs. All receptors derive from a man between 35 and 55 years old with multiple sclerosis.

This clonotype appeared many times. This sequence joins TRBV7-9 and TRBJ2-1; possibly TRBD2 for D (6 bases). There are 14 residues in the CDR3. The germline V and J ends were trimmed by 2 bases and 6 bases, with 11 bases remaining between them. The germline V gene has CDR1 SEHNR and CDR2 FQNEAQ (reference sequence). The CDR3 DNA reads TGTGCCAGCAGCTTACGCCTAGCGAGCAATGAGCAGTTCTTC. It encodes CASSLRLASNEQFF.

This clonotype was counted at least ten times. The chain combines TRBV29-1 with TRBJ2-5, with 7 bases lining up with TRBD1. The junction had 4 bases not matched to a gene; V was cut back by 6 bases and J by 0 bases. Germline CDR1 and CDR2: SQVTM and ANQGSEA. The CDR3 extends over 13 amino acids. CDR3 DNA sequence: TGCAGCGTCCGGGACAGCCACCAAGAGACCCAGTACTTC. Its translation: CSVRDSHQETQYF.

This clonotype was found many times. The rearrangement joins TRBV5-1 to TRBJ1-4; possibly TRBD1 for D (5 bases). Germline V gives CDR1 SGHRS, CDR2 YFSETQ. This CDR3 comprises 15 residues. V lost 4 bases, J lost 1 base, and 11 bases lay in between. The CDR3 bases are TGCGCCAGCAGCGCAGGGATAGGAACTAATGAAAAACTGTTTTTT. Translating gives CASSAGIGTNEKLFF.

This clonotype has ten or more counts. The chain joins TRBV12-3 or TRBV12-4 to TRBJ2-2; D is possibly TRBD2 (5 bases). The CDR3 has 12 residues. With 8 bases removed from V and 4 bases from J, the gap between germline ends came to 8 bases. CDR3 loop: CASAGVTGELFF. The CDR3, as DNA: TGTGCCAGCGCCGGGGTCACCGGGGAGCTGTTTTTT.

This clonotype was detected ten times or more. V usage is TRBV3-1 and J usage is TRBJ1-1, with 7 nucleotides matching TRBD1. The CDR3 consists of 14 residues. Germline trimming cut 5 bases from V and 0 bases from J; bases unmatched to any gene: 3. Germline V gene sequence: CDR1 LGHDT, CDR2 YNNKEL (reference sequence). CDR3 sequence reads: CASSVRGMNTEAFF. CDR3 DNA: TGTGCCAGCAGCGTCAGGGGGATGAACACTGAAGCTTTCTTT.

This clonotype was observed a handful of times. Just one base apart from a much larger clone, this may be a read error. CDR3 protein: CASSSPGTPKQYF. CDR3 sequence (DNA): TGTGCCAGCAGTTCTCCCGGGACGCCTAAGCAGTATTTT. The chain is built from TRBV12-3 or TRBV12-4 and TRBJ2-3, with D possibly being TRBD1 or TRBD2 (5 bases each). This CDR3 contains 13 residues. V was clipped by 4 bases and J by 11 bases, with 16 bases between them.

Many counts were recorded for this clonotype. The chain employs TRBV25-1 and TRBJ1-2; TRBD1 might be the D (5 bases). Germline values: CDR1 MGHDK, CDR2 SYGVNS. Between the trimmed V and J ends, which lost 4 bases and 7 bases, there was a span of 10 bases. The CDR3 contains 12 residues. The CDR3 loop is CASSAQGFGYTF. The CDR3 bases are TGTGCCAGCAGTGCTCAGGGATTTGGCTACACCTTC.

In its sample, this clonotype was seen many times. The genes are TRBV6-5 and TRBJ2-3; 9 bases fit TRBD2. The CDR3 covers 16 residues. The J segment lost 5 bases and the V segment lost 7 bases, leaving 13 bases of the junction unmatched. CDR1 and CDR2 (germline): MNHEY, SVGAGI. This chain's CDR3 is CASTSAGRGGRDTQYF. DNA for the CDR3: TGTGCCAGCACCTCCGCGGGGCGGGGGGGCCGAGATACGCAGTATTTT.

This clonotype came up many times. V is TRBV20-1 and J is TRBJ2-3; the match to TRBD2 covers 14 bases. V trimming: 6 bases; J trimming: 6 bases; junction bases outside the gene matches: 5. Germline loops: CDR1 DFQATT, CDR2 SNEGSKA (reference sequence). The CDR3 sequence is 14 residues long. The CDR3 DNA sequence: TGCAGTGCCACGACTAGCGGGAGGGTGGATACGCAGTATTTT. Amino acids: CSATTSGRVDTQYF.

The table lists this clonotype with many counts. The chain combines TRBV5-1 with TRBJ2-5; TRBD2 matches 10 bases. Germline-derived CDR1 and CDR2 are SGHRS and YFSETQ. V shed 4 bases, J shed 2 bases, and the junction held 8 bases outside the gene matches. The CDR3 has 16 residues. The CDR3 region is CASSDEPGLAQETQYF. CDR3 sequence (DNA): TGCGCCAGCAGCGATGAGCCGGGACTAGCGCAAGAGACCCAGTACTTC.

In this sample, this clonotype turned up many times. The rearrangement joins TRBV24-1 to TRBJ2-4; weak D call: TRBD1 (5 bases). CDR3 length equals 15 residues. V shed 5 bases and J shed 5 bases, with 15 bases lying between them. CDR1 and CDR2 from the germline V gene are KGHDR and SFDVKD. CDR3 sequence (DNA): TGTGCCACCAGTGGGCCCCAGGGATCCCAAAACATTCAGTACTTC. It is translated as CATSGPQGSQNIQYF.

This clonotype was seen many times. The chain links TRBV20-1 to TRBJ2-2, with 10 bases identical to TRBD2. CDR3 length equals 15 residues. Unmatched junction bases numbered 3, after V lost 1 base and J lost 4 bases. Germline CDR1 is DFQATT and CDR2 is SNEGSKA (reference sequence). The CDR3 loop reads CSARVPSGSTGELFF. The CDR3 region has the DNA TGCAGTGCTAGAGTTCCTAGCGGGAGCACCGGGGAGCTGTTTTTT.

This clonotype turned up a few times. Since a much larger clone is just one base distant, this may be a read error. J is TRBJ2-5 and V is TRBV20-1; D not certain. The CDR3 loop spans 12 amino acids. V was trimmed by 6 bases and J by 6 bases, leaving 14 bases between them. Per germline, CDR1 DFQATT and CDR2 SNEGSKA (reference sequence). The CDR3 DNA follows: TGCAGTGCCAGGACCCCGGGCAAGACCCAGTACTTC. It yields the protein CSARTPGKTQYF.

The sample holds many counts of this clonotype. The chain carries TRBV15 and TRBJ2-7, with D hard to call. Deletions cut 0 bases from V and 3 bases from J, with 15 bases between. The CDR3 is 16 residues long. Germline CDR1 reads LNHNV; CDR2 reads YYDKDF (reference sequence). The chain's CDR3 is CATSRERTLDLYEQYF. The CDR3 coding sequence is TGTGCCACCAGCAGAGAGAGGACCCTCGACCTCTACGAGCAGTACTTC.

This clonotype has ten or more counts. The chain carries TRBV13 and TRBJ2-1; 10 nucleotides agree with TRBD2. In germline, CDR1 is PRHDT, CDR2 FYEKMQ (reference sequence). CDR3 size: 19 residues. V lost 4 bases and J lost 7; bases outside the gene matches: 19. CDR3 sequence (DNA): TGTGCCAGCAGCTACAGGACTAGCGGCTCCTCCAGTTGGACAAATGAGCAGTTCTTC. Its translation: CASSYRTSGSSSWTNEQFF.

This clonotype was picked up many times. V usage is TRBV3-1 and J usage is TRBJ1-2, with no clear D. The V gene's germline CDR1 is LGHDT and CDR2 YNNKEL (reference sequence). With 6 bases removed from V and 6 bases from J, the gap between germline ends came to 20 bases. The CDR3 extends over 15 amino acids. This chain's CDR3 is CASSQTVGVADGYTF. The CDR3 DNA follows: TGTGCCAGCAGTCAAACAGTGGGTGTAGCGGATGGCTACACCTTC.

The chain carries TRBV5-1 and TRBJ2-7; TRBD2 might be the D (7 bases). CDR1 is SGHRS, CDR2 YFSETQ, per germline. The CDR3 is made up of 15 amino acids. The V end lost 0 bases, the J end lost 4 bases, and 14 bases lay between the germline ends. The CDR3 sequence: CASSLALGGHYEQYF. CDR3 sequence (DNA): TGCGCCAGCAGCTTGGCCCTCGGGGGGCATTACGAGCAGTACTTC.

V gene TRBV7-2 combines with J gene TRBJ2-3; tentatively, D is TRBD1 or TRBD2 (5 bases each). Trimming took off 1 base at V and 0 bases at J, with 11 bases between the two ends. The CDR3 runs 16 residues. Germline CDR1 and CDR2: SGHTA and FQGNSA. Here the CDR3 reads CASSLDRQRSTDTQYF. The CDR3 DNA follows: TGTGCCAGCAGCTTAGACCGACAGCGGAGCACAGATACGCAGTATTTT.

This clonotype was detected ten times or more. This rearrangement joins TRBV5-1 to TRBJ2-6, with TRBD1 matching over 9 bases. The CDR3 totals 18 residues. The germline gives CDR1 SGHRS, CDR2 YFSETQ. The junction had 12 bases not matched to a gene; V was cut back by 5 bases and J by 3 bases. CDR3 bases: TGCGCCAGCAGTTACCGAACGGGACAGGGAGGTGGGGCCAACGTCCTGACTTTC. Translated: CASSYRTGQGGGANVLTF.

A few counts support this clonotype. Being one base from a much bigger clone, this may be a read error. This CDR3 reads CSARMTSGVKIQYF. CDR3 sequence (DNA): TGCAGTGCAAGAATGACTAGCGGGGTAAAAATTCAGTACTTC. The chain has TRBV20-1 and TRBJ2-4; the match to TRBD2 covers 11 bases. The CDR3 spans 14 residues. V lost 6 bases and J lost 10; bases outside the gene matches: 11. Germline V gene lookup returns CDR1 DFQATT and CDR2 SNEGSKA (reference sequence).

The table lists this clonotype with many counts. V and J are TRBV5-1 and TRBJ1-2; 9 bases align to TRBD1. Trimming took 3 bases from V and 4 from J; bases not matched to a gene: 7. CDR1 and CDR2 (germline): SGHRS, YFSETQ. CDR3 length: 15 residues. Here the CDR3 DNA reads TGCGCCAGCAGCTCCTCCGGGACAGGGATCTATGGCTACACCTTC. It yields the protein CASSSSGTGIYGYTF.

At least ten counts were recorded for this clonotype. V usage is TRBV6-6 and J usage is TRBJ2-7; TRBD1 aligns across 7 bases. Germline V gene lookup returns CDR1 MNHNY and CDR2 SVGAGI (reference sequence). J was trimmed by 5 bases and V by 6 bases; bases with no gene match: 7. The CDR3 runs to 13 residues. Here the CDR3 reads CASSRDSLDEQYF. The CDR3 coding sequence is TGTGCCAGCAGCCGGGACAGTTTGGACGAGCAGTACTTC.

The chain uses TRBV10-1 and TRBJ2-1, with D perhaps matching TRBD1 (6 bases). CDR1 is WNHNN and CDR2 is SYGVQD in the germline V gene (reference sequence). The germline V and J ends were trimmed by 2 bases and 6 bases, with 20 bases remaining between them. There are 17 residues in the CDR3. The CDR3 sequence is CASSEPQGHPPFNEQFF. CDR3 DNA sequence: TGCGCCAGCAGTGAGCCCCAGGGACACCCTCCTTTCAATGAGCAGTTCTTC.

This clonotype was recorded at least ten times. V gene TRBV2 combines with J gene TRBJ1-4; D is ambiguous. V dropped 5 bases and J dropped 13 bases, with 8 bases sitting between them. The germline CDR1 and CDR2 sequences are SNHLY and FYNNEI. The CDR3 is 10 residues long. Written as DNA, the CDR3 is TGTGCCAGCAGTAGAGCGGGACTGTTTTTT. Protein product: CASSRAGLFF.